Shown below are 3 T cell receptor beta chains from a single sample sequenced in a study of blood T cell repertoires in COVID-19. Produced via immunoSEQ multiplex PCR; TCRdb's table is partial and in-frame only. Of roughly 80,000 clones listed, about 85% are singletons. The sample comprised peripheral blood. The origin of the receptors is a human donor in a cohort sampled during active COVID-19.

J is TRBJ1-1 and V is TRBV3-1 (or the pseudogene TRBV3-2), with TRBD1 as a possible D gene (5 bases). CDR1 is LGHDT and CDR2 is YNNKEL in the germline V gene (reference sequence). CDR3 length equals 13 residues. The V gene lost 3 bases and the J gene lost 6 bases, with 11 bases spanning the gap. In DNA, the CDR3 is TGTGCCAGCAGCCACCAGGGAGGCGCTGAAGCTTTCTTT. This translates into CASSHQGGAEAFF.

The V call is TRBV11-2, the J call TRBJ2-7, with D maybe TRBD1 (6 bases). This CDR3 has 15 amino acids. Trimming left V 5 bases short and J 1 base short, with 15 bases between. The germline V gene encodes CDR1 SGHAT and CDR2 FQNNGV. Here the CDR3 reads CASSIGTRPSYEQYF. The CDR3 DNA reads TGTGCCAGCAGCATAGGGACACGTCCTTCCTACGAGCAGTACTTC.

This sequence joins TRBV28 and TRBJ1-3; no definite D call. The CDR3 covers 12 residues. Germline CDR1 is MDHEN and CDR2 is SYDVKM. Deletions cut 7 bases from V and 0 bases from J, with 4 bases between. As DNA, the CDR3 is TGTGCCAGCATAGACTCTGGAAACACCATATATTTT. This codes for CASIDSGNTIYF.